Sequencing of this T cell receptor (beta chain) was carried out in a study of blood T cell repertoires in COVID-19. Study-wide context: The analysed material was cDNA or gDNA that came from T cells, B-cell-depleted T cells, or PBMCs.

Participants were aged roughly 18 to 100 years from around 26 US areas. Researchers sorted participants into cohorts using their self-reported clinical history. Recovered Cohort 3 donors showed two negative PCRs, clearance, or symptom resolution. The count of this clone is one. TCRdb's copy holds only in-frame clones and misses some; the assay was immunoSEQ multiplex PCR. The sample includes roughly 330,000 clones, under 90% seen only once; the top ten take about 10%. What was sequenced was PBMCs or T cells enriched from blood (not recorded which). The sequence came from a woman in her late teens or twenties who had recovered from COVID-19.

This CDR3 is CATWDRPYEQYF. CDR3 coding DNA: TGTGCCACCTGGGACAGACCCTACGAGCAGTACTTC. V is TRBV27 and J is TRBJ2-7, with TRBD1 identical over 7 bases. Germline V gene data show CDR1 as MNHEY and CDR2 as SMNVEV (reference sequence). V trimming: 10 bases; J trimming: 2 bases; junction bases outside the gene matches: 5. This CDR3 is built from 12 residues.